The T cell receptor (beta chain) under discussion was sequenced for a study of T cell changes during pregnancy in multiple sclerosis. Germline CDR1 and CDR2: SGHRS and YFSETQ. This CDR3 has 17 amino acids. The V gene lost 0 bases and the J gene lost 0 bases, with 15 bases spanning the gap. Data came from immunoSEQ multiplex PCR; TCRdb stores just in-frame clones and leaves some out. The table shows tens of thousands of clones, with roughly 93% occurring only once. In this sample, this clone turned up once. This chain uses TRBV5-1 with TRBJ1-2, with D unresolved. The source is a female donor with multiple sclerosis, enrolled in a pregnancy study. The sample consisted of peripheral blood, taken in the second trimester of pregnancy. The CDR3 bases are TGCGCCAGCAGCTTGGCTATAGGACTTACGACTAACTATGGCTACACCTTC. It codes for CASSLAIGLTTNYGYTF.